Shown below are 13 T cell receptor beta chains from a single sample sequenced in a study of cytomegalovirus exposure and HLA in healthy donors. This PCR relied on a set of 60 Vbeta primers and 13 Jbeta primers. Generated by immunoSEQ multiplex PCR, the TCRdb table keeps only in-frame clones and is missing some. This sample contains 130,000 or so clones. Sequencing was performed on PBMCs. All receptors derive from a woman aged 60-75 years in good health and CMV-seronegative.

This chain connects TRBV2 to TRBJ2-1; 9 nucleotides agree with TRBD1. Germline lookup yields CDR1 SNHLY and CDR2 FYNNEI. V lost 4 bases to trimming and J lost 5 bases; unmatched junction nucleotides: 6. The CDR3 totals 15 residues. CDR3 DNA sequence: TGTGCCAGCAGTGTAGCCGGGACAGGGAACAATGAGCAGTTCTTC. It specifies CASSVAGTGNNEQFF.

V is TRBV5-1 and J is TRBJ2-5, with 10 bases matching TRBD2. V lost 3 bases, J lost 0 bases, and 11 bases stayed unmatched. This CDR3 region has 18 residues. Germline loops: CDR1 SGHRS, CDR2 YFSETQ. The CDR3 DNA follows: TGCGCCAGCAGCTCTAGCGGGGGCTCAATAACCTACCAAGAGACCCAGTACTTC. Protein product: CASSSSGGSITYQETQYF.

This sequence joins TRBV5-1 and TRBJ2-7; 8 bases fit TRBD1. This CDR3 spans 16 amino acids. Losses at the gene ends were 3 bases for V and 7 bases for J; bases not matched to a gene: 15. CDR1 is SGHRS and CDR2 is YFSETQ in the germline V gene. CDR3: CASSSSGAGGALEQYF. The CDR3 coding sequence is TGCGCCAGCAGCTCGTCGGGTGCAGGGGGCGCTTTAGAGCAGTACTTC.

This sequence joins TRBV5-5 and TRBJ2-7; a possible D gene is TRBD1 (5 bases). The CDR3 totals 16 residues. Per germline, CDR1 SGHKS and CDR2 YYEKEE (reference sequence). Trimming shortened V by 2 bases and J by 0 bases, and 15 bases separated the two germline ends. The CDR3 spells CASSLRDDSSSYEQYF. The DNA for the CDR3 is TGTGCCAGCAGCTTAAGAGATGACAGTTCCTCCTACGAGCAGTACTTC.

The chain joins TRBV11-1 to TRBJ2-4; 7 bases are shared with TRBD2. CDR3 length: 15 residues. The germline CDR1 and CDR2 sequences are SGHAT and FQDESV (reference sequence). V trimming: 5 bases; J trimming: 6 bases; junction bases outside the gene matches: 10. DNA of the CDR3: TGTGCCAGCAGCCCCGGGTGGCAGCGGGGAAACATTCAGTACTTC. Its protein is CASSPGWQRGNIQYF. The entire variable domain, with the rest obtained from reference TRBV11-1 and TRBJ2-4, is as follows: EAEVAQSPRYKITEKSQAVAFWCDPISGHATLYWYRQILGQGPELLVQFQDESVVDDSQLPKDRFSAERLKGVDSTLKIQPAELGDSAMYLCASSPGWQRGNIQYFGAGTRLSVL.

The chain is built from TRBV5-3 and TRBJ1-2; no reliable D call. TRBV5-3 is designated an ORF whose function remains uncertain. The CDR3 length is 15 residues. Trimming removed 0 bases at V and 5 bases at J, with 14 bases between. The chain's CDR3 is CARSLVAGSVYGYTF. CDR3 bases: TGTGCCAGAAGCTTGGTGGCAGGTAGTGTATATGGCTACACCTTC.

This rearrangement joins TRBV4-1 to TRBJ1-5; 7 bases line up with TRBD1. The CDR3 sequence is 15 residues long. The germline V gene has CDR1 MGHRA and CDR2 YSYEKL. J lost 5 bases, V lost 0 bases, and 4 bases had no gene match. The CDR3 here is CASSQEGQQYQPQHF. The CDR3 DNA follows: TGCGCCAGCAGCCAAGAGGGACAGCAATATCAGCCCCAGCATTTT.

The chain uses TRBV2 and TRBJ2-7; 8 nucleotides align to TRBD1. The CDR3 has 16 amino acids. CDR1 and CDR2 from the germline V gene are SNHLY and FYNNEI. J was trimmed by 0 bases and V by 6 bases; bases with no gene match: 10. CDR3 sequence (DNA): TGTGCCAGCAGGTCCCGGGACAGGTTCTCCTCCTACGAGCAGTACTTC. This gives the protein CASRSRDRFSSYEQYF.

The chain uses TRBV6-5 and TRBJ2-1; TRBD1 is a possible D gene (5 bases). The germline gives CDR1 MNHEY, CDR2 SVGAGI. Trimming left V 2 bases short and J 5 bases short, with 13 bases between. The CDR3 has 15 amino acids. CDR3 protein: CASSYQGSPNNEQFF. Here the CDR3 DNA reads TGTGCCAGCAGTTACCAGGGTAGCCCGAACAATGAGCAGTTCTTC.

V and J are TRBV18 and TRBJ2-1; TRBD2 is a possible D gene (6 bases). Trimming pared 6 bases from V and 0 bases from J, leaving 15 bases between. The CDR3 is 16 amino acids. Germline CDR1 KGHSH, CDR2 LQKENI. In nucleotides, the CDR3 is TGTGCCAGCTCGCTGAATAGCGGATACTCCTACAATGAGCAGTTCTTC. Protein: CASSLNSGYSYNEQFF.

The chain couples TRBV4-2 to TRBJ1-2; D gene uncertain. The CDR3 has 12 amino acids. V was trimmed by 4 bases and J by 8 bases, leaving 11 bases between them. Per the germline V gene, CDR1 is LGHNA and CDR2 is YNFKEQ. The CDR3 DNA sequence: TGTGCCAGCAGCCCAGGTTTCCGGGGCTACACCTTC. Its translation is CASSPGFRGYTF.

CDR3 loop: CASSSALAPGNYGYTF. The DNA for the CDR3 is TGTGCCAGTAGTTCGGCCTTGGCCCCCGGGAACTATGGCTACACCTTC. The rearrangement joins TRBV19 to TRBJ1-2; D is unresolved. V was clipped by 5 bases and J by 2 bases, with 18 bases between them. Germline V lookup: CDR1 LNHDA, CDR2 SQIVND (reference sequence). The CDR3 length is 16 residues. Variable domain in full (rest from reference TRBV19 and TRBJ1-2): DGGITQSPKYLFRKEGQNVTLSCEQNLNHDAMYWYRQDPGQGLRLIYYSQIVNDFQKGDIAEGYSVSREKKESFPLTVTSAQKNPTAFYLCASSSALAPGNYGYTFGSGTRLTVV.

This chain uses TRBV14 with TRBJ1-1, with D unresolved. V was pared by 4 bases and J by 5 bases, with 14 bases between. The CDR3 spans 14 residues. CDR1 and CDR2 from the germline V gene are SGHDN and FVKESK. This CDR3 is CASSRADGRTEAFF. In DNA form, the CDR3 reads TGTGCCAGCAGCCGTGCTGACGGGAGGACTGAAGCTTTCTTT.